A selection of T cell receptor beta chains follows, all from one sample in a study of blood T cell repertoires in COVID-19. The assay was immunoSEQ multiplex PCR, and TCRdb's table has in-frame clones only and misses some. The data hold 450,000 or so clones, with 80% to 90% observed a single time. Source material: peripheral blood. The receptors come from a man aged 18 to 30 with COVID-19, enrolled during active disease. The CDR3 runs from the conserved cysteine through the conserved F or W. The order of the fields is clone size, V gene, D gene, CDR3 length, J gene, CDR3 protein, CDR3 DNA. The D gene is left open where the match is weak. Rows give clone size only sometimes, using once, few, many, or a class for an expanded clone.

abundance: .; v_gene: TRBV19; d_gene: TRBD1; len: 14; j_gene: TRBJ2-7; CDR3aa: CASKAGTGDYEQYF; CDR3nt: TGTGCCAGTAAGGCCGGGACAGGGGACTACGAGCAGTACTTC
abundance: .; v_gene: TRBV12-5; d_gene: .; len: 16; j_gene: TRBJ2-1; CDR3aa: CASGLGQGPSYNEQFF; CDR3nt: TGTGCTAGTGGTTTGGGCCAGGGGCCCTCCTACAATGAGCAGTTCTTC
abundance: .; v_gene: TRBV2; d_gene: TRBD1; len: 17; j_gene: TRBJ2-6; CDR3aa: CAIPRDRTHSGANVLTF; CDR3nt: TGTGCCATCCCGAGGGACAGGACTCACTCTGGGGCCAACGTCCTGACTTTC
abundance: .; v_gene: TRBV11-3; d_gene: TRBD2; len: 15; j_gene: TRBJ2-1; CDR3aa: CASSPLAAFYNEQFF; CDR3nt: TGTGCCAGCAGCCCTCTAGCGGCCTTCTACAATGAGCAGTTCTTC
abundance: .; v_gene: TRBV5-5; d_gene: .; len: 15; j_gene: TRBJ1-3; CDR3aa: CASSLQGSSGNTIYF; CDR3nt: TGTGCCAGCAGCTTGCAGGGGAGCTCTGGAAACACCATATATTTT
abundance: .; v_gene: TRBV5-1; d_gene: .; len: 13; j_gene: TRBJ2-5; CDR3aa: CASRMGPEETQYF; CDR3nt: TGCGCCAGCAGGATGGGGCCAGAAGAGACCCAGTACTTC
abundance: .; v_gene: TRBV27; d_gene: TRBD2; len: 15; j_gene: TRBJ2-7; CDR3aa: CATRRLAGGGYEQYF; CDR3nt: TGTGCCACCCGGAGACTAGCGGGGGGAGGCTACGAGCAGTACTTC
abundance: .; v_gene: TRBV9; d_gene: TRBD1; len: 16; j_gene: TRBJ2-5; CDR3aa: CASSVGPGQNRETQYF; CDR3nt: TGTGCCAGCAGCGTAGGGCCGGGACAGAACCGAGAGACCCAGTACTTC
abundance: .; v_gene: TRBV6-5; d_gene: TRBD1; len: 14; j_gene: TRBJ2-2; CDR3aa: CATGGTGVTGELFF; CDR3nt: TGTGCCACAGGGGGGACAGGGGTGACCGGGGAGCTGTTTTTT
abundance: .; v_gene: TRBV29-1; d_gene: TRBD1; len: 15; j_gene: TRBJ1-2; CDR3aa: CSVGAGGLSNYGYTF; CDR3nt: TGCAGCGTTGGGGCAGGGGGCTTGTCGAACTATGGCTACACCTTC
abundance: .; v_gene: TRBV7-3; d_gene: .; len: 15; j_gene: TRBJ2-5; CDR3aa: CASSFGRAGLETQYF; CDR3nt: TGTGCCAGCAGCTTTGGTCGGGCGGGACTCGAGACCCAGTACTTC
abundance: .; v_gene: TRBV4-2; d_gene: .; len: 14; j_gene: TRBJ2-4; CDR3aa: CASSQLGAENIQYF; CDR3nt: TGTGCCAGCAGCCAACTGGGGGCGGAAAACATTCAGTACTTC
abundance: .; v_gene: TRBV5-6; d_gene: .; len: 15; j_gene: TRBJ1-2; CDR3aa: CASSFRNAGDYGYTF; CDR3nt: TGTGCCAGCAGCTTCAGGAACGCAGGGGACTATGGCTACACCTTC
abundance: .; v_gene: TRBV19; d_gene: TRBD2; len: 15; j_gene: TRBJ2-1; CDR3aa: CASRLSGGTSNEQFF; CDR3nt: TGTGCCAGTAGACTTAGCGGGGGGACCTCCAATGAGCAGTTCTTC
abundance: .; v_gene: TRBV7-3; d_gene: .; len: 15; j_gene: TRBJ1-5; CDR3aa: CASSPGSGNNQPQHF; CDR3nt: TGTGCCAGCAGCCCCGGCTCGGGGAACAATCAGCCCCAGCATTTT
abundance: .; v_gene: TRBV5-1; d_gene: .; len: 14; j_gene: TRBJ2-5; CDR3aa: CASSLGRFQETQYF; CDR3nt: TGCGCCAGCAGCTTGGGGCGGTTCCAAGAGACCCAGTACTTC
abundance: once; v_gene: TRBV2; d_gene: .; len: 12; j_gene: TRBJ2-1; CDR3aa: CASSPGGNEQFF; CDR3nt: TGTGCCAGCAGCCCTGGCGGAAATGAGCAGTTCTTC
abundance: .; v_gene: TRBV10-2; d_gene: TRBD2; len: 14; j_gene: TRBJ2-3; CDR3aa: CASSLAGGQDTQYF; CDR3nt: TGCGCCAGCAGTTTAGCGGGGGGGCAAGATACGCAGTATTTT
abundance: .; v_gene: TRBV3-1/TRBV3-2; d_gene: .; len: 15; j_gene: TRBJ2-1; CDR3aa: CASSQGWGGLYEQFF; CDR3nt: TGTGCCAGCAGCCAAGGATGGGGGGGGCTTTATGAGCAGTTCTTC
abundance: .; v_gene: TRBV7-3; d_gene: TRBD2; len: 13; j_gene: TRBJ2-7; CDR3aa: CASSSRGEYEQYF; CDR3nt: TGTGCCAGCAGCTCCCGGGGGGAATACGAGCAGTACTTC
abundance: .; v_gene: TRBV5-5; d_gene: .; len: 14; j_gene: TRBJ1-1; CDR3aa: CASRRTPMNTEAFF; CDR3nt: TGTGCCAGCCGCCGGACACCGATGAACACTGAAGCTTTCTTT
abundance: few; v_gene: TRBV6-1; d_gene: TRBD1; len: 16; j_gene: TRBJ2-1; CDR3aa: CASSVDAGQGYNEQFF; CDR3nt: TGTGCCAGCAGTGTGGATGCGGGACAGGGCTACAATGAGCAGTTCTTC
abundance: .; v_gene: TRBV6-4; d_gene: .; len: 14; j_gene: TRBJ1-2; CDR3aa: CASDSGEGVDGYTF; CDR3nt: TGTGCCAGCGATTCAGGGGAGGGGGTTGATGGCTACACCTTC